This entry describes one T cell receptor (beta chain). The antigen remains unidentified. The data were taken from a study of CD4+ T cells in melanoma. Data came from immunoSEQ multiplex PCR; TCRdb stores just in-frame clones and leaves some out. In the table there are about 120,000 clones, 80% to 95% of which are singletons. Notes on the study in general: In melanoma, neoantigen-specific CD4+ T cells reportedly differed in differentiation state. CD8+ T cell, macrophage and B cell function reportedly correlated with neoantigen-specific CD4+ T cells.

J gave up 2 bases and V 4 bases, and 5 bases lay outside the gene matches. This CDR3 spans 16 amino acids. CDR1 MNHEY and CDR2 SVGAGI come from the germline V gene. Input material: peripheral blood. The V gene is TRBV6-5, the J gene TRBJ2-7; TRBD2 matches 13 bases. The receptor's source is a human donor with melanoma. CDR3 in amino acids: CASSSRGLAGAYEQYF. The CDR3 region has the DNA TGTGCCAGCAGTTCACGCGGACTAGCGGGGGCCTACGAGCAGTACTTC.